One and the same sample provided the 6 T cell receptor beta chains below, sequenced in a study of CD8 T cells in ankylosing spondylitis. TCRdb reprocessed the 5' RACE reads with MiXCR, giving one entry per CDR3 protein. The sample records 150,000 to 200,000 distinct CDR3 sequences, about a third being singletons. The sample comprised synovial fluid, either unsorted or a sorted T cell fraction (not recorded which). These receptors came from a male donor with ankylosing spondylitis.

J is TRBJ2-7 and V is TRBV7-8; D may match TRBD1 or TRBD2 (6 bases each). Germline loops: CDR1 SGHVS, CDR2 FQNEAQ. The CDR3 runs to 17 residues. Between the trimmed V and J ends, which lost 2 bases and 7 bases, there was a span of 24 bases. DNA for the CDR3: TGTGCCAGCAGCTTAAGCGAAGGGGGGCAGGGCCCGACGGAGCAGTACTTC. Its translation is CASSLSEGGQGPTEQYF.

The rearrangement links TRBV12-1 to TRBJ1-5; the table's D gene call, TRBD1, was not cross checked with the DNA. TRBV12-1 is noted as a pseudogene. The CDR3 covers 15 residues. This chain's CDR3 is CASSFRQTSNQPQHF. CDR3 in DNA: TGTGCCAGCAGCTTCCGACAGACCAGCAATCAGCCCCAGCATTTT.

This clonotype was observed many times. This chain connects TRBV6-2 or TRBV6-3 to TRBJ2-2; maybe TRBD1 (6 bases). The length of the CDR3 is 15 residues. The germline V gene encodes CDR1 MNHEY and CDR2 SVGEGT. The ends were cut back, 5 bases at V and 5 bases at J, with 15 bases in the middle. The CDR3 is CASSLQGVETGELFF. As DNA, the CDR3 is TGTGCCAGCAGTCTACAGGGAGTTGAGACCGGGGAGCTGTTTTTT.

In its sample, this clonotype was seen many times. The chain links TRBV5-1 to TRBJ2-3, with D hard to call. This CDR3 has 15 residues. Germline CDR1 is SGHRS and CDR2 is YFSETQ. V was pared by 4 bases and J by 1 base, with 13 bases between. The CDR3: CASSIGPAGTDTQYF. In DNA, the CDR3 is TGCGCCAGCAGCATAGGACCGGCGGGCACAGATACGCAGTATTTT.

This clonotype was counted ten times or more. The gene calls are TRBV6-2 or TRBV6-3 and TRBJ2-7; 7 bases line up with TRBD2. There are 14 residues in the CDR3. The germline V gene has CDR1 MNHEY and CDR2 SVGEGT. V gave up 4 bases and J gave up 0 bases; unmatched junction bases: 3. The CDR3 loop reads CASSLIAGSYEQYF. Written as DNA, the CDR3 is TGTGCCAGCAGTTTAATAGCGGGCTCCTACGAGCAGTACTTC.

The chain joins TRBV19 to TRBJ1-1, with 10 bases fitting TRBD1. The V and J ends lost 5 bases and 5 bases, in that order; junction bases with no gene match: 14. The V gene's germline CDR1 is LNHDA and CDR2 SQIVND (reference sequence). The CDR3 runs to 17 residues. The CDR3: CASSPGGTGVSGTEAFF. The CDR3 coding sequence is TGTGCCAGTAGTCCAGGCGGGACAGGGGTTTCGGGGACTGAAGCTTTCTTT.